The source of this T cell receptor (beta chain) is a study of multiple sclerosis patients with progressive multifocal leukoencephalopathy. Sample time point: time of PML onset. The survey-level immunoSEQ assay was used. Data came from immunoSEQ multiplex PCR; TCRdb stores just in-frame clones and leaves some out. The sample lists about 30,000 clones; more than 80% were seen once. The germline gives CDR1 SNHLY, CDR2 FYNNEI. This CDR3 comprises 14 residues. Trimming cost V 8 bases and J 6 bases, with 18 bases left between them. The receptor was derived from a woman aged 25 to 39 with progressive multifocal leukoencephalopathy. The sequencing used PBMCs, collected from a patient treated with natalizumab. The V call is TRBV2, the J call TRBJ2-3, with a possible D match to TRBD2 (6 bases). This CDR3 is CASYWAGPQDTQYF. The CDR3 bases are TGTGCCAGCTACTGGGCGGGACCCCAGGATACGCAGTATTTT.